Sequencing of this T cell receptor beta chain was carried out in a study of shared clonotypes between healthy human individuals. Study observations and caveats: Sample collection involved blood only; tissue repertoires are likely different. About 5.2% was the fraction of naive CD4 clonotypes found shared across several donors. Limited genetic and exposure-history diversity came from having few donors.

The assay was run at deep level. Clones were read by immunoSEQ multiplex PCR, and TCRdb kept only the in-frame ones, dropping some. The table has 2 million to 2.5 million clones, 80% to 95% seen once; the top ten hold approximately 0.4%. This clone has a single count. The antigen is undetermined. Sequenced: naive CD4+ T cells from PBMCs. Subset defined: CD45RA+ positively selected. This TCR came from a young man in good health. Some clones in this sample may be carry-over from other donors' samples.

CDR3 residues: CASIGGRGAYNEQFF. The CDR3 bases are TGTGCCAGCATTGGCGGGAGGGGAGCCTACAATGAGCAGTTCTTC. This chain joins TRBV2 and TRBJ2-1; 9 nucleotides line up with TRBD2. Germline V gene data show CDR1 as SNHLY and CDR2 as FYNNEI. With V trimmed by 7 bases and J by 2 bases, 6 bases remained unmatched. The length of the CDR3 is 15 residues.